This T cell receptor beta chain was captured in a study of blood T cell repertoires in COVID-19. Whole-study context: COVID-19 samples from acute and convalescent phases originated in the United States, Italy and Spain. The cDNA or gDNA used as material had been derived from T cells, B-cell-depleted T cells, or PBMCs.

Germline V CDR1 and CDR2: SGHRS, YFSETQ. The CDR3 loop spans 16 amino acids. The V end lost 0 bases, the J end lost 0 bases, and 9 bases lay between the germline ends. Per the study methods: Amplification from reference gene primers served as the basis for estimated nucleated cell counts. Only in-frame clones appear in the TCRdb table, and some are missing; sequencing was by immunoSEQ multiplex PCR. Clone size and V and J calls were adopted from that table, with D and trimming inferred from the DNA. The top ten hold less than 30% of the sample, which has around 69,000 clones, 70% to 90% seen once. The receptor comes from a man aged 45 to 65 with acute or convalescent COVID-19. The sample was peripheral blood. This rearrangement joins TRBV5-1 to TRBJ2-2; a weak D match, TRBD2 (5 bases). CDR3 sequence: CASSLEVGANTGELFF. The CDR3 region has the DNA TGCGCCAGCAGCTTGGAAGTGGGAGCGAACACCGGGGAGCTGTTTTTT.